In its sample, the clone carrying this T cell receptor beta chain was seen a few times. Antigen specificity is unknown. Any gene name here is a mouse gene name. The sequenced fragment ends 4 residues before the CDR3 boundary, so the rest is inferred from the germline J gene. Cells that came from pooled cutaneous lymph nodes were sorted using CD4, CD8alpha, NKG2D, NKG2ACE and other markers. Sequencing relied on a cDNA template that was reverse transcribed from extracted RNA. Sequenced by immunoSEQ multiplex PCR; TCRdb stores in-frame clones only, minus some. Observed in the sample are roughly 260,000 clones, none of them singletons. V lost 5 bases, J lost 0 bases, and 6 bases stayed unmatched. This CDR3 has 15 residues. Germline CDR1 and CDR2: SGHDT and FRDEAV. This sample is drawn from a study of CD8+ T cells in alopecia areata. The wider study: Female C3H/HeJ mice aged roughly 7-11 weeks received skin from spontaneously alopecic C3H/HeJ graft donors aged about 6-12 months. Study conclusions and caveats: Whereas mice showed it more clearly, TCR sharing across patients was murkier, possibly because of HLA. Sequences from scalp samples also cover resident alphabeta T cells of normal skin. Lesional scalp, especially alopecia totalis/universalis, showed higher clonality than normal scalp.

This sequence joins TRBV14 and TRBJ2-4, with 7 nucleotides matching TRBD2. The sample was CD4+ T cells sorted from a lymph node. The receptor comes from a C3H/HeJ mouse with alopecia areata. The strain's MHC: H2-k. Partial CDR3 DNA: TGTGCCAGCAGCCACGACTGGGCTAGTCAAAAC. This translates into CASSHDWASQN. The entire CDR3 is CASSHDWASQNTLYF.